This passage covers 30 T cell receptor beta chains from one sample sequenced in a study of post-analysis software for immune sequencing data. What these receptors recognize is not known. Study observations and caveats: Roughly 5 TRBV segments, TRBV5-6, TRBV5-1 and TRBV20-1 among them, were found more frequent in patients than controls.

Unique-molecular-identifier-tagged TCR beta cDNA libraries were used. TCRdb fed the PCR reads into MiXCR, producing one record per CDR3 protein. The sample carries around 710,000 distinct CDR3 sequences, approximately 44% recorded once. Material: blood. The receptors were gathered from a girl aged 5-17 years with multiple sclerosis.

This chain joins TRBV20-1 and TRBJ2-4; TRBD2 agrees at 12 bases. From germline, CDR1 is DFQATT and CDR2 SNEGSKA (reference sequence). The J segment lost 6 bases and the V segment lost 3 bases, leaving 15 bases of the junction unmatched. This CDR3 has 18 residues. The CDR3 sequence is CSASFRLAGDAVGNIQYF. The CDR3 DNA reads as TGCAGTGCTAGCTTCCGACTAGCGGGAGACGCAGTCGGAAACATTCAGTACTTC.

This sequence joins TRBV4-2 and TRBJ2-1; D remains unclear. The J call is uncertain, as TRBJ2-7 better fits the DNA end. The CDR3 sequence is 13 residues long. The germline CDR1 and CDR2 sequences are LGHNA and YNFKEQ. The CDR3 DNA follows: TGTGCCAGCAGCCAAGATATAAGGGACGAGCAGTACTTC. Its translation: CASSQDIRDEQYF.

This clonotype was recorded a few times. The rearrangement joins TRBV12-3 or TRBV12-4 to TRBJ2-6, with D tentatively TRBD2 (6 bases). With 3 bases removed from V and 2 bases from J, the gap between germline ends came to 8 bases. This CDR3 contains 15 residues. CDR3 bases: TGTGCCAGCAGTTTCGGGGGAGCTGGGGCCAACGTCCTGACTTTC. It translates to CASSFGGAGANVLTF.

This clonotype has a handful of counts. This sequence joins TRBV12-5 and TRBJ1-5, with D hard to call. The germline V and J ends were trimmed by 7 bases and 3 bases, with 10 bases remaining between them. There are 13 residues in the CDR3. Germline CDR1 and CDR2: LGHNT and FRNRAP. This CDR3 is CASAPPTNQPQHF. The CDR3 nucleotides read TGTGCTAGTGCCCCACCGACCAATCAGCCCCAGCATTTT.

The chain joins TRBV12-3 or TRBV12-4 to TRBJ2-4; D is unclear. Trimming stripped 0 bases from V and 2 bases from J, with 17 bases between. There are 18 residues in the CDR3. The CDR3: CASSLAGLILDTKNIQYF. The DNA for the CDR3 is TGTGCCAGCAGTTTAGCAGGGTTGATTCTCGATACCAAAAACATTCAGTACTTC.

This clonotype was detected only a few times. The chain combines TRBV29-1 with TRBJ2-7, with D perhaps TRBD2 (5 bases). The V gene lost 2 bases and the J gene lost 0 bases, with 11 bases spanning the gap. Per the germline V gene, CDR1 is SQVTM and CDR2 is ANQGSEA. This CDR3 contains 14 residues. CDR3 sequence reads: CSVETPGSSYEQYF. The CDR3 DNA sequence: TGCAGCGTTGAAACCCCGGGGTCCTCCTACGAGCAGTACTTC.

There are a few counts of this clonotype. This chain's CDR3 is CASSQDVRGPNQPQHF. In nucleotides, the CDR3 is TGCGCCAGCAGCCAAGACGTCCGGGGCCCAAATCAGCCCCAGCATTTT. This chain links TRBV4-3 with TRBJ1-5; a weak D match, TRBD1 (5 bases). Germline V gene data show CDR1 as LGHNA and CDR2 as YSLEER. Trimming pared 0 bases from V and 4 bases from J, leaving 13 bases between. The CDR3 spans 16 residues.

This chain links TRBV20-1 with TRBJ1-5; D is undetermined. Per germline, CDR1 DFQATT and CDR2 SNEGSKA (reference sequence). Trimming stripped 6 bases from V and 4 bases from J, with 10 bases between. This CDR3 spans 12 amino acids. The chain's CDR3 is CSATDGNQPQHF. As DNA, the CDR3 is TGCAGTGCCACGGACGGGAATCAGCCCCAGCATTTT.

This clonotype has more than one count but fewer than ten. The chain carries TRBV9 and TRBJ2-3; TRBD2 matches at 8 bases. The germline V gene has CDR1 SGDLS and CDR2 YYNGEE. CDR3 size: 15 residues. V shed 2 bases and J 4 bases; nucleotides not matched to a gene: 6. Here the CDR3 DNA reads TGTGCCAGCAGCGTCGAGGGACTAGGGGCAGATACGCAGTATTTT. This encodes CASSVEGLGADTQYF.

The chain links TRBV24-1 to TRBJ2-5; D possibly uses TRBD1 or TRBD2 (5 bases each). Germline loops: CDR1 KGHDR, CDR2 SFDVKD. V dropped 2 bases and J dropped 5 bases, with 5 bases sitting between them. The CDR3 consists of 12 residues. The CDR3 DNA reads TGTGCCACCAGTGATTGGGGGGAGACCCAGTACTTC. Translating it yields CATSDWGETQYF.

The V call is TRBV20-1, the J call TRBJ2-1; TRBD2 matches at 14 bases. V shed 4 bases, J shed 6 bases, and the junction held 5 bases outside the gene matches. The CDR3 has 15 amino acids. The germline CDR1 and CDR2 sequences are DFQATT and SNEGSKA (reference sequence). The CDR3 protein is CSATTGLAGGNEQFF. As DNA, the CDR3 is TGCAGTGCTACTACCGGACTAGCGGGGGGCAATGAGCAGTTCTTC.

This clonotype showed up just a few times. V and J are TRBV4-2 and TRBJ2-1; 10 bases are a match to TRBD2. V lost 3 bases, J lost 2 bases, and 7 bases stayed unmatched. The CDR3 has 17 residues. CDR1 is LGHNA and CDR2 is YNFKEQ in the germline V gene. The CDR3 protein is CASSHTLAGSAYNEQFF. The CDR3 DNA follows: TGTGCCAGCAGCCACACACTAGCGGGAAGCGCCTACAATGAGCAGTTCTTC.

The chain links TRBV29-1 to TRBJ1-1; a possible D gene is TRBD1 (5 bases). The CDR3 sequence is 13 residues long. Germline CDR1 reads SQVTM; CDR2 reads ANQGSEA. V was clipped by 6 bases and J by 4 bases, with 15 bases between them. As DNA, the CDR3 is TGCAGCGTCGAGGGGTGGGGAAGCACTGAAGCTTTCTTT. Residues: CSVEGWGSTEAFF.

This clonotype was observed a handful of times. Germline and junction disagree at one end, which may indicate a read error. The chain has TRBV7-6 and TRBJ2-3, with D tentatively TRBD1 (7 bases). CDR1 SGHVS and CDR2 FNYEAQ come from the germline V gene. CDR3 length: 15 residues. CDR3 amino acids: CASSLGGDSTNTQYF. As DNA, the CDR3 is TGTGCCAGCAGCTTAGGCGGGGACAGCACAAATACGCAGTATTTT.

The rearrangement links TRBV7-3 to TRBJ2-2; 8 bases line up with TRBD1. The CDR3 covers 16 residues. J was trimmed by 6 bases and V by 4 bases; bases with no gene match: 10. From germline, CDR1 is SGHTA and CDR2 FQGTGA. CDR3 DNA sequence: TGTGCCAGCAGCTATTCGGGCAGGGGGCAGGCCGGGGAGCTGTTTTTT. It codes for CASSYSGRGQAGELFF.

The chain recombines TRBV27 with TRBJ2-1; 10 positions match TRBD2. This CDR3 has 13 amino acids. Germline V CDR1 and CDR2: MNHEY, SMNVEV (reference sequence). V lost 5 bases and J lost 7; bases outside the gene matches: 2. The DNA for the CDR3 is TGTGCCAGCAGTGTAGCGGGAGGTAATGAGCAGTTCTTC. Protein product: CASSVAGGNEQFF.

This clonotype was seen only a few times. The chain carries TRBV7-9 and TRBJ1-2, with 10 bases lining up with TRBD1. Trimming cost V 5 bases and J 0 bases; bases outside gene matches: 6. Germline V gene data show CDR1 as SEHNR and CDR2 as FQNEAQ (reference sequence). The CDR3 totals 16 residues. CDR3 bases: TGTGCCAGCAGCCCTACGGGACAGGGGCCTAACTATGGCTACACCTTC. This translates into CASSPTGQGPNYGYTF. Full variable domain (missing parts from reference TRBV7-9 and TRBJ1-2): DTGVSQNPRHKITKRGQNVTFRCDPISEHNRLYWYRQTLGQGPEFLTYFQNEAQLEKSRLLSDRFSAERPKGSFSTLEIQRTEQGDSAMYLCASSPTGQGPNYGYTFGSGTRLTVV.

This chain joins TRBV18 and TRBJ2-1, with D hard to call. This CDR3 region has 17 residues. Trimming shortened V by 0 bases and J by 0 bases, and 12 bases separated the two germline ends. From germline, CDR1 is KGHSH and CDR2 LQKENI. The DNA for the CDR3 is TGTGCCAGCTCACCACCGGTATCGGGCCCCTCCTACAATGAGCAGTTCTTC. It specifies CASSPPVSGPSYNEQFF.

The chain links TRBV19 to TRBJ1-5; D is ambiguous. The CDR3 sequence is 16 residues long. The V end was cut by 5 bases, the J end by 6 bases, with 20 bases between. Germline V gene sequence: CDR1 LNHDA, CDR2 SQIVND (reference sequence). CDR3 in DNA: TGTGCCAGTAGTCCCGGAGGCCTCACCGGCAGTCAGCCCCAGCATTTT. Amino acids: CASSPGGLTGSQPQHF.

The sample holds a few counts of this clonotype. CDR3 protein: CASRALRGSGYTF. CDR3 bases: TGTGCCAGCAGAGCACTCCGGGGTTCTGGCTACACCTTC. V gene TRBV28 combines with J gene TRBJ1-2, with D uncertain. Trimming pared 6 bases from V and 7 bases from J, leaving 15 bases between. The germline gives CDR1 MDHEN, CDR2 SYDVKM. CDR3 length: 13 residues.

This chain connects TRBV20-1 to TRBJ2-5; 8 bases are a match to TRBD2. The better agreement between TRBJ2-7 and the DNA end casts doubt on the J call. CDR1 and CDR2 (germline): DFQATT, SNEGSKA (reference sequence). CDR3 length equals 13 residues. CDR3 sequence: CSAPVPGGSEQYF. In DNA, the CDR3 is TGCAGTGCCCCAGTACCGGGGGGGAGCGAGCAGTACTTC.

In this sample, this clonotype turned up once. The chain couples TRBV27 to TRBJ2-1, with 7 bases identical to TRBD2. The CDR3 sequence is 16 residues long. Germline V gene data show CDR1 as MNHEY and CDR2 as SMNVEV (reference sequence). Losses at the gene ends were 8 bases for V and 0 bases for J; bases not matched to a gene: 10. CDR3 sequence reads: CASLPLTGGSYNEQFF. The CDR3 coding sequence is TGTGCCAGCCTACCTTTGACGGGAGGCTCCTACAATGAGCAGTTCTTC.

V usage is TRBV24-1 and J usage is TRBJ2-1; tentative D call: TRBD1 (6 bases). This CDR3 is 13 amino acids long. Per the germline V gene, CDR1 is KGHDR and CDR2 is SFDVKD. With 7 bases removed from V and 9 bases from J, the gap between germline ends came to 15 bases. CDR3 DNA sequence: TGTGCCACCAGAGCGGTCCCCAGGGGTGAGCAGTTCTTC. This codes for CATRAVPRGEQFF.

The chain carries TRBV4-1 and TRBJ2-1; D not certain. Germline V gene sequence: CDR1 MGHRA, CDR2 YSYEKL. This CDR3 spans 13 amino acids. V shed 8 bases and J shed 7 bases, with 15 bases lying between them. Here the CDR3 reads CASLEPRRNEQFF. DNA of the CDR3: TGCGCCAGCCTTGAGCCGAGAAGGAATGAGCAGTTCTTC.

The table lists this clonotype with a few counts. The chain uses TRBV12-3 or TRBV12-4 and TRBJ1-5, with 7 bases identical to TRBD1. J was trimmed by 2 bases and V by 4 bases; bases with no gene match: 5. The CDR3 is 15 residues long. In nucleotides, the CDR3 is TGTGCCAGCAGTTCCCCGACAGGGCGCAATCAGCCCCAGCATTTT. Translated, it gives CASSSPTGRNQPQHF.

For this clonotype: One junction end disagrees with the germline gene, perhaps due to a read error. This sequence joins TRBV24-1 and TRBJ2-1; the D gene is possibly TRBD2 (6 bases). Germline CDR1 KGHDR, CDR2 SFDVKD. CDR3 size: 16 residues. The chain's CDR3 is CATSDLQVKAGNEQCF. The CDR3 nucleotides are TGTGCCACCAGTGATTTGCAGGTTAAGGCGGGAAATGAGCAGTGCTTC.

The chain recombines TRBV12-3 or TRBV12-4 with TRBJ2-3; D might be TRBD1 (5 bases). The CDR3 loop spans 15 amino acids. V was clipped by 5 bases and J by 0 bases, with 12 bases between them. The CDR3 sequence: CASSISRASTDTQYF. CDR3 DNA: TGTGCCAGCAGTATTAGCAGGGCCAGCACAGATACGCAGTATTTT.

This clonotype was seen more than once but under ten times. The rearrangement links TRBV15 to TRBJ2-1; D is ambiguous. This CDR3 spans 16 amino acids. Germline V CDR1 and CDR2: LNHNV, YYDKDF (reference sequence). Between the trimmed V and J ends, which lost 0 bases and 10 bases, there was a span of 19 bases. The CDR3 reads CATSRDVYPTQTEQFF. CDR3 coding DNA: TGTGCCACCAGCAGAGATGTCTACCCGACCCAAACCGAGCAGTTCTTC.

The chain combines TRBV7-9 with TRBJ2-5; 10 bases agree with TRBD2. The V gene end was trimmed by 0 bases and the J gene end by 4 bases; junction bases not matched to a gene: 2. The CDR3 covers 15 residues. Germline values: CDR1 SEHNR, CDR2 FQNEAQ (reference sequence). The CDR3 sequence: CASSLAASGRETQYF. The CDR3 DNA sequence: TGTGCCAGCAGCTTAGCGGCTAGCGGGAGAGAGACCCAGTACTTC.

The chain recombines TRBV6-6 with TRBJ2-3; 8 positions agree with TRBD2. Germline V gives CDR1 MNHNY, CDR2 SVGAGI (reference sequence). The CDR3 spans 15 residues. Trimming at V came to 8 bases and at J to 0 bases, leaving 7 bases not matched to a gene. The CDR3 DNA sequence: TGTGCCAGCGGGTTTGCGGGAGGTAGCACAGATACGCAGTATTTT. Residues: CASGFAGGSTDTQYF.